A selection of T cell receptor beta chains follows, all from one sample in a study of blood T cell repertoires in COVID-19. Sequenced by immunoSEQ multiplex PCR; TCRdb stores in-frame clones only, minus some. The sample lists about 87,000 clones, 60% to 80% occurring once. Sequenced sample: peripheral blood. These receptors all come from a woman between 50 and 59 years old with acute or convalescent COVID-19. CDR3s include the opening cysteine and the closing phenylalanine or tryptophan. The order of the fields is J gene, clone size, CDR3 length, V gene, D gene, CDR3 protein, CDR3 DNA. A D gene is named only where the DNA matches it firmly. Only part of the rows carry a size: once, few, many, or a class if the clone is expanded.

J: TRBJ2-3; size: .; length: 15; V: TRBV24-1; D: .; CDR3: CATSASQGRTDTQYF; DNA: TGTGCCACCAGTGCCTCACAGGGCCGCACAGATACGCAGTATTTT
J: TRBJ2-2; size: few; length: 16; V: TRBV5-1; D: TRBD2; CDR3: CASSGGTTRNTGELFF; DNA: TGCGCCAGCAGCGGGGGGACTACCCGGAACACCGGGGAGCTGTTTTTT
J: TRBJ2-7; size: .; length: 14; V: TRBV9; D: TRBD1; CDR3: CASSGTGYLDEQYF; DNA: TGTGCCAGCAGTGGGACAGGGTATCTGGACGAGCAGTACTTC
J: TRBJ1-5; size: .; length: 18; V: TRBV28; D: .; CDR3: CASSTSQDFPSSNQPQHF; DNA: TGTGCCAGCAGTACTTCACAAGACTTCCCGTCTAGCAATCAGCCCCAGCATTTT
J: TRBJ2-7; size: few; length: 12; V: TRBV5-4; D: .; CDR3: CASSLEPMEQYF; DNA: TGTGCCAGCAGCTTAGAACCTATGGAGCAGTACTTC
J: TRBJ2-7; size: .; length: 12; V: TRBV7-8; D: .; CDR3: CASRMTGEEQYF; DNA: TGTGCCAGCAGGATGACCGGGGAAGAGCAGTACTTC
J: TRBJ1-1; size: .; length: 13; V: TRBV11-2; D: .; CDR3: CASSPGRGTEAFF; DNA: TGTGCCAGCAGTCCCGGTAGGGGCACTGAAGCTTTCTTT
J: TRBJ2-5; size: .; length: 14; V: TRBV5-5; D: TRBD1; CDR3: CASSWGQGSETQYF; DNA: TGTGCCAGCAGCTGGGGACAGGGGTCAGAGACCCAGTACTTC
J: TRBJ2-1; size: .; length: 17; V: TRBV4-2; D: TRBD2; CDR3: CASSQEGVAGGFREQFF; DNA: TGTGCCAGCAGCCAAGAGGGCGTAGCGGGGGGGTTCCGGGAGCAGTTCTTC
J: TRBJ1-1; size: few; length: 14; V: TRBV28; D: TRBD1; CDR3: CASSPPRGLTEAFF; DNA: TGTGCCAGCAGTCCCCCCAGGGGGCTAACTGAAGCTTTCTTT
J: TRBJ1-6; size: .; length: 20; V: TRBV14; D: .; CDR3: CASSPPPGHLLRICNSPLHF; DNA: TGTGCCAGCAGCCCCCCCCCGGGACACCTCCTGCGGATATGTAATTCACCCCTCCACTTT
J: TRBJ2-3; size: .; length: 15; V: TRBV6-5; D: TRBD2; CDR3: CASSLGRGLTDTQYF; DNA: TGTGCCAGCAGCTTAGGGAGGGGCTTGACAGATACGCAGTATTTT
J: TRBJ1-5; size: once; length: 15; V: TRBV2; D: TRBD1; CDR3: CASTRGRSGNQPQHF; DNA: TGTGCCAGTACCAGGGGGCGCAGCGGCAATCAGCCCCAGCATTTT
J: TRBJ2-1; size: once; length: 14; V: TRBV30; D: .; CDR3: CAWSNTIPYNEQFF; DNA: TGTGCCTGGAGCAACACGATTCCCTACAATGAGCAGTTCTTC
J: TRBJ2-1; size: .; length: 17; V: TRBV9; D: .; CDR3: CASSPRDSPSSYNEQFF; DNA: TGTGCCAGCAGCCCCCGGGACTCGCCCTCCTCCTACAATGAGCAGTTCTTC
J: TRBJ2-5; size: .; length: 16; V: TRBV24-1; D: TRBD2; CDR3: CATSEGTSGGWETQYF; DNA: TGTGCCACCAGTGAGGGGACTAGCGGGGGTTGGGAGACCCAGTACTTC
J: TRBJ2-1; size: once; length: 13; V: TRBV3-1/TRBV3-2; D: TRBD2; CDR3: CASSQVGGYEQFF; DNA: TGTGCCAGCAGCCAAGTGGGGGGGTATGAGCAGTTCTTC
J: TRBJ2-1; size: .; length: 17; V: TRBV3-1/TRBV3-2; D: TRBD2; CDR3: CASSFPTAGGSYNEQFF; DNA: TGTGCCAGCAGCTTCCCCACGGCGGGGGGGTCCTACAATGAGCAGTTCTTC
J: TRBJ2-1; size: .; length: 15; V: TRBV7-2; D: TRBD1; CDR3: CASSFVPGQGSEQFF; DNA: TGTGCCAGCAGCTTCGTCCCGGGACAGGGATCTGAGCAGTTCTTC
J: TRBJ1-3; size: .; length: 12; V: TRBV2; D: .; CDR3: CASGREGNTIYF; DNA: TGTGCCAGCGGGAGGGAGGGAAACACCATATATTTT
J: TRBJ2-3; size: .; length: 15; V: TRBV6-5; D: TRBD1; CDR3: CASLPRDRGTDTQYF; DNA: TGTGCCAGCCTCCCCCGGGACAGGGGCACAGATACGCAGTATTTT
J: TRBJ1-1; size: .; length: 16; V: TRBV28; D: .; CDR3: CASSSTRNGLNTEAFF; DNA: TGTGCCAGCAGTTCCACCCGGAACGGGTTGAACACTGAAGCTTTCTTT
J: TRBJ2-7; size: .; length: 15; V: TRBV5-1; D: TRBD2; CDR3: CASSEFSGISYEQYF; DNA: TGCGCCAGCAGCGAGTTTAGCGGGATCTCCTACGAGCAGTACTTC
J: TRBJ1-4; size: .; length: 14; V: TRBV5-5; D: .; CDR3: CASSLDSNNEKLFF; DNA: TGTGCCAGCAGCTTAGACAGCAATAATGAAAAACTGTTTTTT
J: TRBJ1-3; size: .; length: 14; V: TRBV5-5; D: .; CDR3: CASSTTGKGNTIYF; DNA: TGTGCCAGCAGCACAACGGGGAAAGGAAACACCATATATTTT
J: TRBJ2-7; size: few; length: 13; V: TRBV24-1; D: TRBD1; CDR3: CATRGQGSYEQYF; DNA: TGTGCCACCAGGGGACAGGGCTCCTACGAGCAGTACTTC
J: TRBJ2-7; size: few; length: 15; V: TRBV7-2; D: TRBD1; CDR3: CASSRDRGDSYEQYF; DNA: TGTGCCAGCAGTCGGGACAGGGGGGATTCCTACGAGCAGTACTTC
J: TRBJ2-1; size: once; length: 17; V: TRBV11-1; D: TRBD2; CDR3: CASSSASGGAVYNEQFF; DNA: TGTGCCAGCAGCTCAGCTAGCGGGGGGGCCGTTTACAATGAGCAGTTCTTC
J: TRBJ2-7; size: once; length: 15; V: TRBV6-6; D: TRBD1; CDR3: CASSPRQGNSYEQYF; DNA: TGTGCCAGCAGTCCAAGACAGGGGAACTCCTACGAGCAGTACTTC
J: TRBJ1-2; size: .; length: 15; V: TRBV29-1; D: .; CDR3: CSVEHFGGKHYGYTF; DNA: TGCAGCGTTGAGCATTTTGGGGGCAAACACTATGGCTACACCTTC
J: TRBJ1-1; size: .; length: 13; V: TRBV19; D: .; CDR3: CASSISRGTEAFF; DNA: TGTGCCAGTAGTATAAGTAGAGGGACTGAAGCTTTCTTT
J: TRBJ2-3; size: once; length: 16; V: TRBV9; D: TRBD2; CDR3: CASSALAGGSTDTQYF; DNA: TGTGCCAGCAGCGCACTAGCGGGGGGGAGTACAGATACGCAGTATTTT
J: TRBJ1-5; size: few; length: 14; V: TRBV28; D: .; CDR3: CASSSPWGDQPQHF; DNA: TGTGCCAGCAGTTCTCCTTGGGGCGATCAGCCCCAGCATTTT
J: TRBJ1-6; size: few; length: 15; V: TRBV5-5; D: .; CDR3: CASSLREGLNSPLHF; DNA: TGTGCCAGCAGCTTGAGGGAGGGCCTTAATTCACCCCTCCACTTT
J: TRBJ1-2; size: few; length: 13; V: TRBV29-1; D: .; CDR3: CSVGSGVGYGYTF; DNA: TGCAGCGTTGGGTCAGGGGTAGGGTATGGCTACACCTTC
J: TRBJ1-2; size: few; length: 15; V: TRBV6-5; D: .; CDR3: CASSSPEGWIHGYTF; DNA: TGTGCCAGCAGTTCCCCGGAGGGTTGGATCCATGGCTACACCTTC
J: TRBJ1-5; size: few; length: 14; V: TRBV6-6; D: .; CDR3: CASSHGQNNQPQHF; DNA: TGTGCCAGCAGTCATGGACAGAACAATCAGCCCCAGCATTTT
J: TRBJ1-5; size: .; length: 14; V: TRBV4-1; D: TRBD1; CDR3: CASSQGTGDQPQHF; DNA: TGCGCCAGCAGCCAAGGGACAGGGGACCAGCCCCAGCATTTT
J: TRBJ2-3; size: .; length: 14; V: TRBV6-5; D: TRBD2; CDR3: CASTTGGSPDTQYF; DNA: TGTGCCAGCACAACGGGGGGTAGCCCAGATACGCAGTATTTT